Each of the 29 T cell receptor beta chains below was sequenced from the same sample in a study of blood T cells in healthy people across ages. A second roughly 6 to 12 cycle PCR used barcoded and J-beta primers. TCRdb re-called the 5' RACE reads with MiXCR, one entry per CDR3 protein. The sample contains some 1.4 million distinct CDR3 sequences, about 40% of which appear only once. The sequencing sample was made of blood. All receptors derive from a woman aged 18-29 years in good health.

This chain links TRBV7-9 with TRBJ1-5; D unclear. The CDR3 is made up of 13 amino acids. The germline V gene encodes CDR1 SEHNR and CDR2 FQNEAQ (reference sequence). Trimming took off 5 bases at V and 8 bases at J, with 13 bases between the two ends. DNA of the CDR3: TGTGCCAGCAGCCTTAGTGAGATGGAGCCCCAGCATTTT. Its translation is CASSLSEMEPQHF. The full variable domain, with the rest looked up from reference TRBV7-9 and TRBJ1-5, is DTGVSQNPRHKITKRGQNVTFRCDPISEHNRLYWYRQTLGQGPEFLTYFQNEAQLEKSRLLSDRFSAERPKGSFSTLEIQRTEQGDSAMYLCASSLSEMEPQHFGDGTRLSIL.

A few counts support this clonotype. This CDR3 is CASSPRANTQYF. CDR3 in DNA: TGTGCCAGCAGCCCCCGGGCTAATACGCAGTATTTT. The rearrangement joins TRBV7-9 to TRBJ2-3; D unclear. Trimming took 5 bases from V and 7 from J, leaving 10 bases between them. Germline loops: CDR1 SEHNR, CDR2 FQNEAQ (reference sequence). The CDR3 extends over 12 amino acids.

The chain recombines TRBV6-5 with TRBJ2-7; a possible D gene is TRBD2 (6 bases). V was cut by 6 bases and J by 9 bases, with 18 bases left in between. This CDR3 has 13 residues. Germline-derived CDR1 and CDR2 are MNHEY and SVGAGI. The CDR3: CASRTPGWRGQYF. The CDR3 region has the DNA TGTGCCAGCAGAACGCCTGGTTGGAGGGGGCAGTACTTC.

This chain uses TRBV24-1 with TRBJ2-1, with 7 bases that match TRBD2. Germline lookup yields CDR1 KGHDR and CDR2 SFDVKD. V lost 5 bases, J lost 7 bases, and 10 bases stayed unmatched. This CDR3 spans 15 amino acids. The CDR3 region is CATSATGGKLNEQFF. The CDR3 DNA reads as TGTGCCACCAGTGCAACGGGGGGAAAATTAAATGAGCAGTTCTTC.

The J gene is TRBJ1-2, the V gene TRBV5-1; D is undetermined. Germline V lookup: CDR1 SGHRS, CDR2 YFSETQ. Trimming took 1 base from V and 7 from J, leaving 14 bases between them. CDR3 length equals 14 residues. For the CDR3, the DNA is TGCGCCAGCAGCTTGTGGGGAGGGTCGAGTGGCTACACCTTC. Protein product: CASSLWGGSSGYTF.

This clonotype appeared a few times. V gene TRBV29-1 combines with J gene TRBJ1-2, with 7 bases fitting TRBD1. CDR1 is SQVTM and CDR2 is ANQGSEA in the germline V gene. V dropped 6 bases and J dropped 5; count of bases not matched to a gene: 3. This CDR3 is 11 amino acids long. In nucleotides, the CDR3 is TGCAGCGTGGGACAGTTTTATGGCTACACCTTC. It specifies CSVGQFYGYTF.

The chain joins TRBV6-6 to TRBJ1-6; D remains ambiguous. Germline loops: CDR1 MNHNY, CDR2 SVGAGI (reference sequence). With 0 bases removed from V and 8 bases from J, the gap between germline ends came to 11 bases. This CDR3 has 15 residues. The CDR3 sequence: CASSYSKYVDSPLHF. The DNA of the CDR3 is TGTGCCAGCAGTTACTCTAAGTACGTCGATTCACCCCTCCACTTT.

This clonotype has just a few counts. The rearrangement uses TRBV20-1 and TRBJ2-7; TRBD2 agrees at 8 bases. The V gene end was trimmed by 3 bases and the J gene end by 3 bases; junction bases not matched to a gene: 7. The CDR3 has 14 amino acids. Looked up from germline, CDR1 is DFQATT and CDR2 is SNEGSKA (reference sequence). CDR3 amino acids: CSARDLSGVYEQYF. The CDR3 nucleotides are TGCAGTGCTAGGGACCTTAGCGGGGTCTACGAGCAGTACTTC.

The chain employs TRBV27 and TRBJ2-1; 8 bases fit TRBD2. CDR3 size: 15 residues. V shed 2 bases, J shed 8 bases, and the junction held 8 bases outside the gene matches. Germline CDR1 MNHEY, CDR2 SMNVEV (reference sequence). The CDR3 is CASSLQSGGGDEQFF. In DNA form, the CDR3 reads TGTGCCAGCAGTTTACAGAGCGGGGGTGGGGATGAGCAGTTCTTC.

A few counts support this clonotype. The J gene is TRBJ2-6, the V gene TRBV5-1; D is ambiguous. The CDR3 loop spans 14 amino acids. V shed 4 bases and J shed 6 bases, with 11 bases lying between them. Germline V gene data show CDR1 as SGHRS and CDR2 as YFSETQ. The CDR3 loop is CASSPVRQANVLTF. CDR3 DNA: TGCGCCAGCAGCCCTGTCCGGCAGGCCAACGTCCTGACTTTC.

This clonotype was detected only once. The CDR3 sequence: CASSASVEQYF. The DNA for the CDR3 is TGTGCCAGCAGTGCTTCCGTCGAGCAGTACTTC. J is TRBJ2-7 and V is TRBV12-3 or TRBV12-4, with unresolved D. Deletions cut 5 bases from V and 6 bases from J, with 8 bases between. The CDR3 is 11 residues long.

This chain links TRBV6-5 with TRBJ2-2, with 9 bases fitting TRBD1. Germline CDR1 reads MNHEY; CDR2 reads SVGAGI. The trim removed 6 bases at V and 3 bases at J, leaving 8 bases unmatched. This CDR3 spans 16 amino acids. CDR3 sequence reads: CASSARGDRDTGELFF. The CDR3 nucleotides read TGTGCCAGCAGCGCACGCGGGGACAGGGACACCGGGGAGCTGTTTTTT.

This clonotype was counted between two and nine times. This chain uses TRBV14 with TRBJ2-5; D gene ambiguous. CDR3 size: 16 residues. CDR1 is SGHDN and CDR2 is FVKESK in the germline V gene. Trimming removed 3 bases at V and 5 bases at J, with 19 bases between. CDR3 in DNA: TGTGCCAGCAGCCACGGACGAGGCAATAATCCCGAGACCCAGTACTTC. Protein sequence: CASSHGRGNNPETQYF.

This chain joins TRBV12-5 and TRBJ2-3; 8 bases map to TRBD2. V shed 1 base, J shed 5 bases, and the junction held 2 bases outside the gene matches. The CDR3 is 14 residues long. Germline V lookup: CDR1 LGHNT, CDR2 FRNRAP. The CDR3 DNA sequence: TGTGCTAGTGGTTTGGCACGGGGGGGAGATACGCAGTATTTT. This translates into CASGLARGGDTQYF. Full variable domain (outside the CDR3, taken from reference TRBV12-5 and TRBJ2-3): DARVTQTPRHKVTEMGQEVTMRCQPILGHNTVFWYRQTMMQGLELLAYFRNRAPLDDSGMPKDRFSAEMPDATLATLKIQPSEPRDSAVYFCASGLARGGDTQYFGPGTRLTVL.

On this clonotype: One junction end does not reproduce the germline sequence, and a read error may be involved. The genes are TRBV7-7 and TRBJ2-5; 10 bases map to TRBD2. This CDR3 is 17 amino acids long. Germline V gene sequence: CDR1 SSHAT, CDR2 FNYEAQ (reference sequence). CDR3 bases: TGTGCTAGCAGCTTAAGAGGTCGGACTAGCGGTAAAGAGACCCAGTACTTC. Translation: CASSLRGRTSGKETQYF.

The table lists this clonotype with a few counts. The gene calls are TRBV5-1 and TRBJ1-4; D gene ambiguous. V was clipped by 3 bases and J by 11 bases, with 17 bases between them. The germline CDR1 and CDR2 sequences are SGHRS and YFSETQ. The CDR3 is 14 amino acids. In DNA, the CDR3 is TGCGCCAGCAGCTCGGGTCGAAAAGACGAGAAACTGTTTTTT. Encoded protein: CASSSGRKDEKLFF.

This chain connects TRBV5-6 to TRBJ2-5; D may be TRBD1 (6 bases). The CDR3 sequence is 14 residues long. Germline lookup yields CDR1 SGHDT and CDR2 YYEEEE. V was trimmed by 4 bases and J by 2 bases, leaving 12 bases between them. CDR3 coding DNA: TGTGCCAGCAGCGGAACAGGGTTGCAAGAGACCCAGTACTTC. It yields the protein CASSGTGLQETQYF.

The chain employs TRBV3-1 and TRBJ2-3; D is unresolved. This CDR3 has 13 amino acids. The ends were cut back, 5 bases at V and 6 bases at J, with 12 bases in the middle. The germline V gene has CDR1 LGHDT and CDR2 YNNKEL (reference sequence). The CDR3 loop reads CASSSRPKDTQYF. The CDR3 DNA reads as TGTGCCAGCAGCTCCCGGCCCAAGGATACGCAGTATTTT.

J is TRBJ1-1 and V is TRBV30; TRBD1 might be the D (5 bases). This CDR3 spans 13 amino acids. Germline V CDR1 and CDR2: GTSNPN, SVGIG (reference sequence). V was pared by 5 bases and J by 2 bases, with 12 bases between. CDR3 loop: CAWLRQSNTEAFF. CDR3 nucleotide sequence: TGTGCCTGGTTGAGACAGTCAAACACTGAAGCTTTCTTT.

The chain has TRBV19 and TRBJ2-3, with 7 bases matching TRBD2. Germline V gives CDR1 LNHDA, CDR2 SQIVND (reference sequence). The CDR3 runs 14 residues. V lost 8 bases to trimming and J lost 3 bases; unmatched junction nucleotides: 8. The CDR3 nucleotides are TGTGCCAGTCGGGGCGGGAGCGCGACAGATACGCAGTATTTT. As protein: CASRGGSATDTQYF.

This clonotype was counted ten times or more. A read error may account for a junction end that differs from germline. This chain connects TRBV5-1 to TRBJ2-1; D ambiguous. The CDR3 is 15 residues long. Germline V gene lookup returns CDR1 SGHRS and CDR2 YFSETQ. CDR3 sequence (DNA): TGTGCCAGCAGCTTAGTAGCTGACTCCTACAATGAGCAGTTCTTC. The encoded protein is CASSLVADSYNEQFF.

The chain combines TRBV20-1 with TRBJ2-3; D might be TRBD1 or TRBD2, each matching 5 bases. V shed 6 bases and J shed 0 bases, with 16 bases lying between them. Germline V gene sequence: CDR1 DFQATT, CDR2 SNEGSKA (reference sequence). There are 15 residues in the CDR3. For the CDR3, the DNA is TGCAGTGCCCGACAAGGGACCCAGAGCACAGATACGCAGTATTTT. It is translated as CSARQGTQSTDTQYF.

This clonotype was counted once. This chain joins TRBV14 and TRBJ2-1; TRBD2 matches 14 bases. The V gene end was trimmed by 4 bases and the J gene end by 11 bases; junction bases not matched to a gene: 13. The CDR3 is 17 residues long. Looked up from germline, CDR1 is SGHDN and CDR2 is FVKESK. CDR3 loop: CASSPGTSGSLWNKQFF. In nucleotides, the CDR3 is TGTGCCAGCAGCCCCGGGACTAGCGGGAGCTTATGGAATAAGCAGTTCTTC.

V is TRBV13 and J is TRBJ2-3; 11 bases line up with TRBD2. CDR3 length: 15 amino acids. V was clipped by 5 bases and J by 4 bases; unmatched bases: 5. Germline V gene data show CDR1 as PRHDT and CDR2 as FYEKMQ (reference sequence). CDR3 sequence: CASSGTSGKADTQYF. The CDR3 DNA reads TGTGCCAGCAGCGGGACTAGCGGCAAGGCAGATACGCAGTATTTT.

This chain connects TRBV3-1 to TRBJ2-3; 11 nucleotides line up with TRBD2. The CDR3 totals 15 residues. Germline CDR1 is LGHDT and CDR2 is YNNKEL (reference sequence). V gave up 3 bases and J gave up 7 bases; unmatched junction bases: 6. The CDR3 nucleotides read TGTGCCAGCAGCCAGTTAGCGGGGGGGCCTCATACGCAGTATTTT. Its translation is CASSQLAGGPHTQYF.

This clonotype was counted a single time. This chain connects TRBV6-1 to TRBJ2-2; 9 positions match TRBD1. The CDR3 spans 14 residues. Germline loops: CDR1 MNHNS, CDR2 SASEGT. Trimming cost V 8 bases and J 7 bases; bases outside gene matches: 8. This CDR3 reads CASPPGQGIGELFF. CDR3 sequence (DNA): TGTGCCAGCCCCCCGGGACAGGGAATCGGGGAGCTGTTTTTT.

This clonotype was detected only once. The chain has TRBV7-9 and TRBJ1-1; D is undetermined. The CDR3 is made up of 16 amino acids. Trimming left V 1 base short and J 4 bases short, with 16 bases between. Germline V lookup: CDR1 SEHNR, CDR2 FQNEAQ (reference sequence). In nucleotides, the CDR3 is TGTGCCAGCAGCTTAGAACTGCAGGCCCGGAGCACTGAAGCTTTCTTT. Amino acids: CASSLELQARSTEAFF. The variable domain in full, completed from reference TRBV7-9 and TRBJ1-1, reads DTGVSQNPRHKITKRGQNVTFRCDPISEHNRLYWYRQTLGQGPEFLTYFQNEAQLEKSRLLSDRFSAERPKGSFSTLEIQRTEQGDSAMYLCASSLELQARSTEAFFGQGTRLTVV.

The chain joins TRBV28 to TRBJ2-2; 16 bases align to TRBD2. This CDR3 contains 20 residues. Looked up from germline, CDR1 is MDHEN and CDR2 is SYDVKM. J gave up 2 bases and V 3 bases, and 9 bases lay outside the gene matches. This chain's CDR3 is CASSFSGTSGRAFNTGELFF. The CDR3 DNA follows: TGTGCCAGCAGTTTCTCCGGGACTAGCGGGAGGGCCTTTAACACCGGGGAGCTGTTTTTT.

This clonotype has a single count. The chain carries TRBV30 and TRBJ1-2; D possibly corresponds to TRBD1 (5 bases). The CDR3 has 15 amino acids. Germline loops: CDR1 GTSNPN, CDR2 SVGIG (reference sequence). Deletions cut 0 bases from V and 6 bases from J, with 17 bases between. The CDR3 bases are TGTGCCTGGAGTGTACGGGGACGGGGGATTGATGGCTACACCTTC. Amino acid sequence: CAWSVRGRGIDGYTF.